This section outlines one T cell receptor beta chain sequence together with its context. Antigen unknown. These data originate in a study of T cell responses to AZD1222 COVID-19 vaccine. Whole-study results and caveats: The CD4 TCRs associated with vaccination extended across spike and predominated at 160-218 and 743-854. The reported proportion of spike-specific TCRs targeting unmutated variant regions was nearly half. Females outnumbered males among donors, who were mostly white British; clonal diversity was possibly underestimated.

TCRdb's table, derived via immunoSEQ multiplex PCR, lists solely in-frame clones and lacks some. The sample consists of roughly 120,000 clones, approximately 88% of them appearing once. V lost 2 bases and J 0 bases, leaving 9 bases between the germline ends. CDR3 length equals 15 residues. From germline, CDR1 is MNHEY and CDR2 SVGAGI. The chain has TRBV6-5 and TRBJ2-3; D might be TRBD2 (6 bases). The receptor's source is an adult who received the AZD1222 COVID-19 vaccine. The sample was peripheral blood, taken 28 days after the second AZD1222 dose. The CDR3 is CASSYGGTSTDTQYF. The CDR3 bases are TGTGCCAGCAGTTACGGCGGGACCAGCACAGATACGCAGTATTTT.